These 13 T cell receptor beta chains were sequenced from one sample in a study of shared clonotypes between healthy human individuals. Profiled with immunoSEQ multiplex PCR; TCRdb holds only in-frame clones, not every one. The sample lists some 680,000 clones; around three quarters were seen once. Sequencing input: memory CD4+ T cells sorted from blood. This sample's subset: CD45RA-negative fraction. The receptors were sampled from a woman between 25 and 40 years old in good health.

This chain connects TRBV27 to TRBJ2-7; 12 nucleotides agree with TRBD2. The CDR3 covers 19 residues. With V trimmed by 3 bases and J by 4 bases, 16 bases remained unmatched. Germline V gives CDR1 MNHEY, CDR2 SMNVEV (reference sequence). The CDR3 sequence: CASSFTSGTSGWGSYEQYF. DNA for the CDR3: TGTGCCAGCAGTTTCACTTCCGGGACTAGCGGGTGGGGTTCGTACGAGCAGTACTTC.

This clone was seen just once. V and J are TRBV7-8 and TRBJ2-7; D gene unclear. V was shortened by 4 bases and J by 1 base, with 8 bases between the two germline ends. Germline V lookup: CDR1 SGHVS, CDR2 FQNEAQ. CDR3 length: 13 amino acids. DNA for the CDR3: TGTGCCAGCAGCTCACCGTGGTCCTACGAGCAGTACTTC. Translated: CASSSPWSYEQYF. The complete variable domain, with remaining parts taken from reference TRBV7-8 and TRBJ2-7, reads GAGVSQSPRYKVAKRGQDVALRCDPISGHVSLFWYQQALGQGPEFLTYFQNEAQLDKSGLPSDRFFAERPEGSVSTLKIQRTQQEDSAVYLCASSSPWSYEQYFGPGTRLTVT.

About this clone itself: A much larger clone sits a single nucleotide away, making a read error possible. This sample also contains other DNA sequences that code for the same CDR3. The V gene is TRBV27, the J gene TRBJ2-3; D is possibly TRBD2 (6 bases). V dropped 3 bases and J dropped 1 base, with 11 bases sitting between them. Germline lookup yields CDR1 MNHEY and CDR2 SMNVEV (reference sequence). CDR3 size: 15 residues. In DNA form, the CDR3 reads TGTGCCAGCAGTTTTCTGGTAGCGGGCACAGATACGCAGTATTTT. Translated: CASSFLVAGTDTQYF.

V usage is TRBV15 and J usage is TRBJ2-4; the D gene could be TRBD1 or TRBD2 (6 bases each). Germline values: CDR1 LNHNV, CDR2 YYDKDF (reference sequence). The CDR3 contains 13 residues. Deletions cut 4 bases from V and 11 bases from J, with 15 bases between. CDR3: CATSMSGEAVQYF. CDR3 sequence (DNA): TGTGCCACCAGCATGTCAGGGGAGGCGGTTCAGTACTTC.

The rearrangement joins TRBV28 to TRBJ2-7; the D is unclear. With 6 bases removed from V and 5 bases from J, the gap between germline ends came to 8 bases. The CDR3 consists of 11 residues. The germline V gene has CDR1 MDHEN and CDR2 SYDVKM. CDR3 loop: CASRGIHEQYF. DNA for the CDR3: TGTGCCAGCAGGGGAATCCACGAGCAGTACTTC.

The chain couples TRBV6-5 to TRBJ1-2; D gene uncertain. The CDR3 is 13 residues long. Germline CDR1 reads MNHEY; CDR2 reads SVGAGI. V dropped 7 bases and J dropped 1 base, with 10 bases sitting between them. CDR3 residues: CASNSRHNYGYTF. DNA for the CDR3: TGTGCCAGCAACTCTCGACATAACTATGGCTACACCTTC.

The chain is built from TRBV7-2 and TRBJ1-4; D uncertain. This CDR3 region has 12 residues. V gave up 5 bases and J gave up 13 bases, with 14 bases separating them. Germline CDR1 is SGHTA and CDR2 is FQGNSA. The CDR3 DNA reads as TGTGCCAGCAGCCCGGACGTAGGGAGACTGTTTTTT. Its protein product is CASSPDVGRLFF.

The rearrangement uses TRBV2 and TRBJ1-4, with D unclear. Germline V gene data show CDR1 as SNHLY and CDR2 as FYNNEI. V was cut by 7 bases and J by 8 bases, with 14 bases left in between. There are 13 residues in the CDR3. In nucleotides, the CDR3 is TGTGCCAGCACCCGGGAGGGAAGGGAAAAACTGTTTTTT. Translation gives CASTREGREKLFF.

V and J are TRBV11-2 and TRBJ2-3; no clear D gene. The V end was cut by 0 bases, the J end by 6 bases, with 7 bases between. The germline gives CDR1 SGHAT, CDR2 FQNNGV. There are 13 residues in the CDR3. The chain's CDR3 is CASSLDRKDTQYF. Here the CDR3 DNA reads TGTGCCAGCAGCTTAGATCGGAAGGATACGCAGTATTTT. Full variable domain (outside the CDR3, taken from reference TRBV11-2 and TRBJ2-3): EAGVAQSPRYKIIEKRQSVAFWCNPISGHATLYWYQQILGQGPKLLIQFQNNGVVDDSQLPKDRFSAERLKGVDSTLKIQPAKLEDSAVYLCASSLDRKDTQYFGPGTRLTVL.

The chain is built from TRBV5-1 and TRBJ2-3; no firm D call. V lost 0 bases to trimming and J lost 2 bases, with 13 bases between them. Germline V gene data show CDR1 as SGHRS and CDR2 as YFSETQ. The CDR3 has 16 amino acids. CDR3 in DNA: TGCGCCAGCAGCTTGGCCGGTCAGCAATTCACAGATACGCAGTATTTT. Its protein is CASSLAGQQFTDTQYF.

This sequence joins TRBV5-1 and TRBJ2-4, with D tentatively TRBD1 (5 bases). V lost 1 base to trimming and J lost 1 base, with 9 bases between them. This CDR3 has 15 residues. CDR1 SGHRS and CDR2 YFSETQ come from the germline V gene. The CDR3 DNA is TGCGCCAGCAGCTTGTCGGACACGGCCAAAAACATTCAGTACTTC. Translated, it gives CASSLSDTAKNIQYF.

This clone has a single count. The chain employs TRBV19 and TRBJ1-5; no reliable D call. V was cut by 6 bases and J by 4 bases, with 19 bases left in between. Germline loops: CDR1 LNHDA, CDR2 SQIVND (reference sequence). The CDR3 has 16 amino acids. CDR3 loop: CASSRRPDNWNQPQHF. The CDR3 nucleotides read TGTGCCAGTAGCAGAAGACCCGATAACTGGAATCAGCCCCAGCATTTT.

This chain uses TRBV5-1 with TRBJ2-2, with 8 bases matching TRBD2. The CDR3 is made up of 14 amino acids. In germline, CDR1 is SGHRS, CDR2 YFSETQ. J was trimmed by 2 bases and V by 7 bases; bases with no gene match: 4. This chain's CDR3 is CASGGGRNTGELFF. The DNA for the CDR3 is TGCGCCAGCGGCGGGGGGCGCAACACCGGGGAGCTGTTTTTT.